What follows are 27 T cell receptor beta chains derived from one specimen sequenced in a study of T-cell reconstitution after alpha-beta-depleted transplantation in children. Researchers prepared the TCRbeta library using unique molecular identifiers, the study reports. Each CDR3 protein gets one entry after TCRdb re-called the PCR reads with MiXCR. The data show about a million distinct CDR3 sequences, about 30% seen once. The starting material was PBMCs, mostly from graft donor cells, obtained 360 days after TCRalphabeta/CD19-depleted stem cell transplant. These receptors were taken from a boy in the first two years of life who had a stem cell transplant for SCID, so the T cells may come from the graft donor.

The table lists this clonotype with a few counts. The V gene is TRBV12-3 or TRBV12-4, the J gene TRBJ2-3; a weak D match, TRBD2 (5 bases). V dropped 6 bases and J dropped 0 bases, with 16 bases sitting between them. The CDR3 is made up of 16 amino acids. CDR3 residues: CASSPGSRRSTDTQYF. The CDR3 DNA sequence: TGTGCCAGCAGCCCGGGAAGCAGGCGTAGCACAGATACGCAGTATTTT.

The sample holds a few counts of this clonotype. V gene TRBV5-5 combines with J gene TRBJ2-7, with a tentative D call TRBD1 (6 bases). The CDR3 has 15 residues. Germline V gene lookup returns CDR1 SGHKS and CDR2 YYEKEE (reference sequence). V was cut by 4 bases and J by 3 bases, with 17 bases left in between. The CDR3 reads CASSRPGQGIYEQYF. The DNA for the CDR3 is TGTGCCAGCAGCCGCCCGGGCCAGGGGATCTACGAGCAGTACTTC. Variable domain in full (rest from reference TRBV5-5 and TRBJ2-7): DAGVTQSPTHLIKTRGQQVTLRCSPISGHKSVSWYQQVLGQGPQFIFQYYEKEERGRGNFPDRFSARQFPNYSSELNVNALLLGDSALYLCASSRPGQGIYEQYFGPGTRLTVT.

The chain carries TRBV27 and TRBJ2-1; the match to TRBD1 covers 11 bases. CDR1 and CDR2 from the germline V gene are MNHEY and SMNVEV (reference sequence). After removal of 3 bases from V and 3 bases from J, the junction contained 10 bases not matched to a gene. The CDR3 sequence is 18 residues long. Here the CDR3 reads CASSLRGQGALGYNEQFF. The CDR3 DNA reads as TGTGCCAGCAGTTTGCGTGGACAGGGGGCGCTGGGCTACAATGAGCAGTTCTTC.

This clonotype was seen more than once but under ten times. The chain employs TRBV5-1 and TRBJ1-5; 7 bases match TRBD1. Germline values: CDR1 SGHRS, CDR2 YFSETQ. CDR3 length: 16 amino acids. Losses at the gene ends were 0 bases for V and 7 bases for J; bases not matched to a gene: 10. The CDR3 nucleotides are TGCGCCAGCAGCTTGGGGCGCACAGGGGCGGAACAGCCCCAGCATTTT. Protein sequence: CASSLGRTGAEQPQHF.

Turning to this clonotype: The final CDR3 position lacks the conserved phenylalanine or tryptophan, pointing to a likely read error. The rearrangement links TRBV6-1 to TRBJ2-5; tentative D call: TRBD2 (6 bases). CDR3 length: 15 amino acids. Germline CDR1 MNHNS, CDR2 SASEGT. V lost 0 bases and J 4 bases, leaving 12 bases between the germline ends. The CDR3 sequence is CASSEAWGVGETQYV. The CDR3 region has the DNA TGTGCCAGCAGTGAAGCGTGGGGGGTTGGAGAGACCCAGTACGTC.

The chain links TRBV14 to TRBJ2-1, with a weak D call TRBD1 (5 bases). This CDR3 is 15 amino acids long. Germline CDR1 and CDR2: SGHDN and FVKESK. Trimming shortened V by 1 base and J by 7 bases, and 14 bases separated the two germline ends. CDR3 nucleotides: TGTGCCAGCAGCCAAGTCAAAGGGGTAGTAAATGAGCAGTTCTTC. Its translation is CASSQVKGVVNEQFF.

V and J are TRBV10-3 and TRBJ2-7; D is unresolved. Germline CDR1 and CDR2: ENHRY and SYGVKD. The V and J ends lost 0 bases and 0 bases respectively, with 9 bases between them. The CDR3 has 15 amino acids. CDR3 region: CAISESNPGSYEQYF. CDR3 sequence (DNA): TGTGCCATCAGTGAGTCGAATCCGGGCTCCTACGAGCAGTACTTC.

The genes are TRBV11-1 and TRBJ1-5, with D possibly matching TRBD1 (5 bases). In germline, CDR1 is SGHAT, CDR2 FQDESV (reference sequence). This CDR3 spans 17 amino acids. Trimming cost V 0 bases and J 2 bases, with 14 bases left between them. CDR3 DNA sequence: TGTGCCAGCAGCTTAGCGCTCGCCAGGGAAGGCAATCAGCCCCAGCATTTT. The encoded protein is CASSLALAREGNQPQHF.

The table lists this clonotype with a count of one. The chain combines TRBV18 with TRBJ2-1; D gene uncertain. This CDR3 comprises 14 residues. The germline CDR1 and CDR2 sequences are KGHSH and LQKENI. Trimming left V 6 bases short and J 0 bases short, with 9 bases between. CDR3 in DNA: TGTGCCAGCTCTCGCTACCTCTCCTACAATGAGCAGTTCTTC. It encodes CASSRYLSYNEQFF.

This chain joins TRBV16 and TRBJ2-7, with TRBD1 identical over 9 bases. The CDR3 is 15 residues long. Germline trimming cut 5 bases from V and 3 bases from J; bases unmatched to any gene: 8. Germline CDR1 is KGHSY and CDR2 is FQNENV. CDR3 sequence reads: CASSDGTGIHYEQYF. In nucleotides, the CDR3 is TGTGCCAGCAGCGACGGGACAGGGATTCACTACGAGCAGTACTTC.

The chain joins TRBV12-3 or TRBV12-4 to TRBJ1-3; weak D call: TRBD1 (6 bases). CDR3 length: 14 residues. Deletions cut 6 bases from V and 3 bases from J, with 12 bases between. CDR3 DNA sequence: TGTGCCAGCAGCTCAGGGGCACTTGGAAACACCATATATTTT. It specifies CASSSGALGNTIYF.

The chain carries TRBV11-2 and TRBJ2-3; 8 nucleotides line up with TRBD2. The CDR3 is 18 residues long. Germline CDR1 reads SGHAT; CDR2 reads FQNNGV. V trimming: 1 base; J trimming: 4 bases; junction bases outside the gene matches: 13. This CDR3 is CASSLGFEGGGRADTQYF. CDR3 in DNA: TGTGCCAGCAGCTTAGGATTTGAAGGCGGGGGGAGGGCAGATACGCAGTATTTT. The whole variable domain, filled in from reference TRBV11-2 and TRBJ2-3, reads EAGVAQSPRYKIIEKRQSVAFWCNPISGHATLYWYQQILGQGPKLLIQFQNNGVVDDSQLPKDRFSAERLKGVDSTLKIQPAKLEDSAVYLCASSLGFEGGGRADTQYFGPGTRLTVL.

DNA for the CDR3: TGCAGCGCCCCTCTCCTGCGGGAGCAGTACTTC. Protein product: CSAPLLREQYF. V gene TRBV29-1 combines with J gene TRBJ2-7; D is undetermined. V lost 7 bases to trimming and J lost 7 bases, with 14 bases between them. In germline, CDR1 is SQVTM, CDR2 ANQGSEA. The CDR3 contains 11 residues.

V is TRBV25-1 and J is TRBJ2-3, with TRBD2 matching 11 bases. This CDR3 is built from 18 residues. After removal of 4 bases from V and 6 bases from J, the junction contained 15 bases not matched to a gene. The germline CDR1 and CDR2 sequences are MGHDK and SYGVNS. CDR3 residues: CASSGITISGGARDTQYF. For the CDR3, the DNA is TGTGCCAGCAGTGGAATCACTATTAGCGGGGGGGCCAGGGATACGCAGTATTTT. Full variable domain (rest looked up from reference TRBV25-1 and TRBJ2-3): EADIYQTPRYLVIGTGKKITLECSQTMGHDKMYWYQQDPGMELHLIHYSYGVNSTEKGDLSSESTVSRIRTEHFPLTLESARPSHTSQYLCASSGITISGGARDTQYFGPGTRLTVL.

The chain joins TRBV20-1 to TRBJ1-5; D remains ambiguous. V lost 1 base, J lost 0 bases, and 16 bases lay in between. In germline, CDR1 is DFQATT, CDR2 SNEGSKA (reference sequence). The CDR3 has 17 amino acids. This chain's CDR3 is CSARAVGRLDSNQPQHF. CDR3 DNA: TGCAGTGCTAGAGCGGTCGGCAGACTGGATAGCAATCAGCCCCAGCATTTT.

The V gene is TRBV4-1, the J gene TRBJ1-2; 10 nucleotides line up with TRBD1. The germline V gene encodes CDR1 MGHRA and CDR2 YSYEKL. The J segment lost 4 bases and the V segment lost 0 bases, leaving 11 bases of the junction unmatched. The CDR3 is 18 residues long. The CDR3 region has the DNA TGCGCCAGCAGCCAAGATCTTAAAGTGGGACAGGGGAGCTATGGCTACACCTTC. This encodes CASSQDLKVGQGSYGYTF.

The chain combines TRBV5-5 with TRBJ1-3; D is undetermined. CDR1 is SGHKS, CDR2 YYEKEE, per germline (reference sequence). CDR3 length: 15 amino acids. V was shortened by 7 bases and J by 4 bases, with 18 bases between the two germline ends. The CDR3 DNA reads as TGTGCCAGCCAAGCTACACCACAGTCAGGAAACACCATATATTTT. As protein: CASQATPQSGNTIYF.

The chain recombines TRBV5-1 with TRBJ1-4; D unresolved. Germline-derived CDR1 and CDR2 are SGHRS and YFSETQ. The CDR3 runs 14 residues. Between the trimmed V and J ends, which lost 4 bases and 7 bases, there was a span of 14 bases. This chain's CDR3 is CASSPEFPGEKLFF. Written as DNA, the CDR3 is TGCGCCAGCAGCCCCGAGTTTCCTGGTGAAAAACTGTTTTTT.

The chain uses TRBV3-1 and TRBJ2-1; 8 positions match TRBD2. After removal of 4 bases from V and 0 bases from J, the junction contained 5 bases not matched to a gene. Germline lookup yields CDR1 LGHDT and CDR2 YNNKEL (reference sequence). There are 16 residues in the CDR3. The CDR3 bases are TGTGCCAGCAGCCTTCGGACTAGCATCTCCTACAATGAGCAGTTCTTC. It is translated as CASSLRTSISYNEQFF.

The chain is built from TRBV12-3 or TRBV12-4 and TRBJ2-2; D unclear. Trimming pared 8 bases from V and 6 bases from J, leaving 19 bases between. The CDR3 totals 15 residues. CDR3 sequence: CASGVGLGLAGELFF. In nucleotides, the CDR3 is TGTGCCAGCGGGGTCGGGCTAGGTCTCGCCGGGGAGCTGTTTTTT.

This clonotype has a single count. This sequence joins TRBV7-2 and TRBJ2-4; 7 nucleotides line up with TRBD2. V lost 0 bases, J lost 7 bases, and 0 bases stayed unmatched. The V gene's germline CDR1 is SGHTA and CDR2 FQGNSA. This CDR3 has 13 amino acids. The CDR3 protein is CASSLAGGNIQYF. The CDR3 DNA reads TGTGCCAGCAGCTTAGCGGGGGGGAACATTCAGTACTTC.

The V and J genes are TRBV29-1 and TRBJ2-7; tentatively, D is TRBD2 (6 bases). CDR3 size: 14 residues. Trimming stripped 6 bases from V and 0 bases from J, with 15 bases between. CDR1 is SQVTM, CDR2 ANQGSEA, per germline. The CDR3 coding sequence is TGCAGCGTGAGACCGGGACTGAGCTCCTACGAGCAGTACTTC. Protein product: CSVRPGLSSYEQYF.

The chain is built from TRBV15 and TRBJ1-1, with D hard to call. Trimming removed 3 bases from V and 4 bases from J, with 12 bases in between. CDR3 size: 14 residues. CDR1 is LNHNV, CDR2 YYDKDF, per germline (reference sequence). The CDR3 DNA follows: TGTGCCACCAGCAGGAGGGATCGGACCACTGAAGCTTTCTTT. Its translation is CATSRRDRTTEAFF.

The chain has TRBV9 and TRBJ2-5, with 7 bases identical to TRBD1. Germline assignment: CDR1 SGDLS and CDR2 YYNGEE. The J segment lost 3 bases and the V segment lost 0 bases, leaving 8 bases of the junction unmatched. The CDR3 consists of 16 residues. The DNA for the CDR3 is TGTGCCAGCAGCGTAGGTAGGGGGCTGGAAGAAGAGACCCAGTACTTC. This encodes CASSVGRGLEEETQYF.

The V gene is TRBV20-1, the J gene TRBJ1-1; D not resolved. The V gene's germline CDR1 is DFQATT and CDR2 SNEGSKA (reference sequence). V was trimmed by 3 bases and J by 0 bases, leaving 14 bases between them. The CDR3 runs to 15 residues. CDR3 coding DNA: TGCAGTGCTAGCGGCCGGAGGTCGATGAACACTGAAGCTTTCTTT. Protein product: CSASGRRSMNTEAFF.

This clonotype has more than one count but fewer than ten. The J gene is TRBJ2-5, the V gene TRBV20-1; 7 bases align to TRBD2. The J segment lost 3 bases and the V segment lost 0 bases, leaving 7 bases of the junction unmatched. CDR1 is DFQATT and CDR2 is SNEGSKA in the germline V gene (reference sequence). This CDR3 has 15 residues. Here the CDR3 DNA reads TGCAGTGCTAGAGATCTTTCGACTAGCAAAGAGACCCAGTACTTC. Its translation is CSARDLSTSKETQYF.

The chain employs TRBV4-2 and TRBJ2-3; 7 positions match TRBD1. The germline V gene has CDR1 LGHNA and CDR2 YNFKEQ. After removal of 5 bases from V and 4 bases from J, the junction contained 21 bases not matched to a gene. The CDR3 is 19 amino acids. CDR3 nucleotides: TGTGCCAGCAGCTACGATCTGACAGGGTTCACGTCAACCGCAGATACGCAGTATTTT. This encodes CASSYDLTGFTSTADTQYF.